This T cell receptor beta chain was recovered during a study of post-analysis software for immune sequencing data. The wider study: The courses of disease that were included comprised relapsing-remitting, secondary progressive and progressive-relapsing multiple sclerosis. Whole-study findings and limits: Controls significantly exceeded multiple sclerosis patients in normalized Chao1 diversity. When the samples were clustered directly with F measure, those that had been prepared in the same batch showed strong co-clustering. Five or six TRBV segments were significantly more frequent in patients than in controls. TRBV5-6, TRBV5-1 and TRBV20-1 were among these segments.

CDR1 and CDR2 from the germline V gene are MGHRA and YSYEKL. V lost 4 bases and J lost 8, with 17 bases in between. This CDR3 is 14 amino acids long. About this clonotype itself: Its antigen is not identified.

Presence of unique molecular identifiers characterized the TCR beta cDNA libraries. T cells, roughly 0.9 to 11 million of them, yielded some 510,000 cDNA molecules. MiXCR was run by TCRdb on the PCR reads, yielding one entry per CDR3 protein. Of hundreds of thousands of distinct CDR3 sequences detected, 25% to 30% appear once; the ten largest clones hold approximately 0.6%. The J gene is TRBJ1-2, the V gene TRBV4-1, with D possibly being TRBD1 (6 bases). The sample comprised blood. The receptor was isolated from a girl aged 5 to 17 with multiple sclerosis. DNA for the CDR3: TGCGCCAGCAGCCTCAGTTCGGGGGCTTTAGGCTACACCTTC. This encodes CASSLSSGALGYTF.